Listed here are 16 T cell receptor beta chains from one sample, sequenced in a study of blood T cell repertoires in COVID-19. Some clones are missing from TCRdb's copy, which holds only in-frame ones; the method was immunoSEQ multiplex PCR. The sample includes more than 250,000 clones, approximately 78% of them seen just once. Input material: PBMCs or T cells enriched from blood (not recorded which). These TCRs come from a man aged 40-50 years who had been exposed to COVID-19.

This chain connects TRBV6-5 to TRBJ2-7; D perhaps matches TRBD1 (6 bases). The CDR3 is 11 residues long. Germline CDR1 MNHEY, CDR2 SVGAGI. Trimming removed 5 bases at V and 12 bases at J, with 14 bases between. CDR3 in amino acids: CASSRQAHWYF. CDR3 bases: TGTGCCAGCAGTAGACAGGCCCATTGGTACTTC.

The chain uses TRBV7-9 and TRBJ1-1; D ambiguous. The CDR3 extends over 12 amino acids. Germline CDR1 is SEHNR and CDR2 is FQNEAQ (reference sequence). V gave up 6 bases and J gave up 3 bases, with 8 bases separating them. The CDR3 spells CASRPGDTEAFF. As DNA, the CDR3 is TGTGCCAGCAGACCCGGGGACACTGAAGCTTTCTTT.

This chain's CDR3 is CASSLSPSGTVQETQYF. The CDR3, as DNA: TGTGCCAGCAGTCTATCGCCTAGCGGGACAGTCCAAGAGACCCAGTACTTC. The gene calls are TRBV6-6 and TRBJ2-5, with 9 bases identical to TRBD2. V shed 5 bases and J 1 base; nucleotides not matched to a gene: 11. Germline-derived CDR1 and CDR2 are MNHNY and SVGAGI (reference sequence). This CDR3 region has 17 residues.

V is TRBV15 and J is TRBJ1-2; D possibly corresponds to TRBD1 (6 bases). Germline values: CDR1 LNHNV, CDR2 YYDKDF (reference sequence). With 1 base removed from V and 6 bases from J, the gap between germline ends came to 12 bases. The CDR3 spans 14 residues. CDR3: CATSRGGRRNGYTF. CDR3 coding DNA: TGTGCCACCAGCAGAGGGGGGCGCAGGAATGGCTACACCTTC.

This clone was seen a few times. The chain recombines TRBV12-3 or TRBV12-4 with TRBJ1-5; D is undetermined. This CDR3 spans 13 amino acids. V lost 3 bases to trimming and J lost 5 bases, with 8 bases between them. The CDR3 sequence is CASSFGRDQPQHF. Written as DNA, the CDR3 is TGTGCCAGCAGTTTTGGGAGGGATCAGCCCCAGCATTTT.

This clone was detected once. Sequence at one end of the junction differs from germline and may be a read error. J is TRBJ2-1 and V is TRBV7-7, with 11 nucleotides matching TRBD2. In germline, CDR1 is SSHAT, CDR2 FNYEAQ (reference sequence). The CDR3 consists of 15 residues. The CDR3 DNA follows: TGTGCTAGCAGCTTAGGCGCCGGACTAGCGGGTGAGCAGTTCTTC. Translation gives CASSLGAGLAGEQFF. The complete variable domain, with remaining parts taken from reference TRBV7-7 and TRBJ2-1, reads GAGVSQSPRYKVTKRGQDVTLRCDPISSHATLYWYQQALGQGPEFLTYFNYEAQPDKSGLPSDRFSAERPEGSISTLTIQRTEQRDSAMYRCASSLGAGLAGEQFFGPGTRLTVL.

The chain joins TRBV29-1 to TRBJ1-1; weak D call: TRBD1 (5 bases). Between the trimmed V and J ends, which lost 4 bases and 1 base, there was a span of 10 bases. From germline, CDR1 is SQVTM and CDR2 ANQGSEA. This CDR3 comprises 13 residues. Here the CDR3 DNA reads TGCAGCGTTGGCCGGGGGGGGAACACTGAAGCTTTCTTT. Residues: CSVGRGGNTEAFF.

The J gene is TRBJ1-1, the V gene TRBV6-5, with 9 positions matching TRBD1. There are 14 residues in the CDR3. CDR1 is MNHEY, CDR2 SVGAGI, per germline. After removal of 6 bases from V and 5 bases from J, the junction contained 7 bases not matched to a gene. The CDR3 loop reads CASSHNRGRTEAFF. The CDR3 nucleotides are TGTGCCAGCAGCCACAACAGGGGGCGAACTGAAGCTTTCTTT.

The chain carries TRBV6-5 and TRBJ1-1; D is undetermined. The CDR3 length is 12 residues. Per the germline V gene, CDR1 is MNHEY and CDR2 is SVGAGI. V lost 11 bases and J 1 base, leaving 11 bases between the germline ends. In DNA, the CDR3 is TGTGCCCTTGCGGGTAGGAACACTGAAGCTTTCTTT. Translated: CALAGRNTEAFF.

The chain employs TRBV2 and TRBJ2-7, with TRBD1 as a possible D gene (5 bases). The V end lost 7 bases, the J end lost 2 bases, and 15 bases lay between the germline ends. The CDR3 is 14 residues long. The germline gives CDR1 SNHLY, CDR2 FYNNEI. The CDR3 nucleotides are TGTGCCAGCAACCCCCCGATACAGGCCTACGAGCAGTACTTC. Encoded protein: CASNPPIQAYEQYF.

V and J are TRBV5-8 and TRBJ1-4; 8 bases map to TRBD1. V lost 4 bases, J lost 5 bases, and 7 bases stayed unmatched. Per germline, CDR1 SGHTS and CDR2 YDEGEE. This CDR3 spans 15 amino acids. CDR3: CASSPGQGGNEKLFF. As DNA, the CDR3 is TGTGCCAGCAGCCCTGGACAGGGTGGGAATGAAAAACTGTTTTTT.

This chain connects TRBV5-4 to TRBJ1-2; 8 positions agree with TRBD1. CDR3 size: 13 residues. CDR1 and CDR2 (germline): SGHNT, YYREEE (reference sequence). V trimming: 6 bases; J trimming: 5 bases; junction bases outside the gene matches: 6. In DNA, the CDR3 is TGTGCCAGCACCACAAGACAGGGGTATGGCTACACCTTC. This encodes CASTTRQGYGYTF. The complete variable domain, with remaining parts taken from reference TRBV5-4 and TRBJ1-2, reads ETGVTQSPTHLIKTRGQQVTLRCSSQSGHNTVSWYQQALGQGPQFIFQYYREEENGRGNFPPRFSGLQFPNYSSELNVNALELDDSALYLCASTTRQGYGYTFGSGTRLTVV.

This clone was seen a handful of times. This rearrangement joins TRBV24-1 to TRBJ2-1; perhaps TRBD1 as D (6 bases). The CDR3 length is 13 residues. Germline values: CDR1 KGHDR, CDR2 SFDVKD. Trimming left V 9 bases short and J 7 bases short, with 15 bases between. CDR3 sequence: CATEAGVSNEQFF. The CDR3 nucleotides are TGTGCCACCGAGGCAGGGGTTTCGAATGAGCAGTTCTTC.

This sequence joins TRBV4-1 and TRBJ1-1; D is unclear. The germline V and J ends were trimmed by 4 bases and 3 bases, with 15 bases remaining between them. Looked up from germline, CDR1 is MGHRA and CDR2 is YSYEKL. The CDR3 extends over 15 amino acids. CDR3 loop: CASSRRGPEDTEAFF. As DNA, the CDR3 is TGCGCCAGCAGCCGCCGAGGACCGGAGGACACTGAAGCTTTCTTT.

This chain links TRBV25-1 with TRBJ2-7; 10 bases line up with TRBD2. CDR3 length equals 17 residues. Germline-derived CDR1 and CDR2 are MGHDK and SYGVNS. CDR3 nucleotides: TGTGCAAGCTTGGGACTAGCGCTTGACGCGAGCTCCTACGAGCAGTACTTC. Amino acids: CASLGLALDASSYEQYF.

This clone was seen a few times. This sequence joins TRBV11-3 and TRBJ1-2; a possible D gene is TRBD1 (5 bases). Germline CDR1 reads SGHNT; CDR2 reads YENEEA. The CDR3 sequence is 11 residues long. V lost 6 bases and J lost 8, with 10 bases in between. As DNA, the CDR3 is TGTGCCAGCAGTCCGGGGGAGGGCTACACCTTC. It translates to CASSPGEGYTF. The whole variable domain, remainder taken from reference TRBV11-3 and TRBJ1-2, is EAGVVQSPRYKIIEKKQPVAFWCNPISGHNTLYWYLQNLGQGPELLIRYENEEAVDDSQLPKDRFSAERLKGVDSTLKIQPAELGDSAVYLCASSPGEGYTFGSGTRLTVV.